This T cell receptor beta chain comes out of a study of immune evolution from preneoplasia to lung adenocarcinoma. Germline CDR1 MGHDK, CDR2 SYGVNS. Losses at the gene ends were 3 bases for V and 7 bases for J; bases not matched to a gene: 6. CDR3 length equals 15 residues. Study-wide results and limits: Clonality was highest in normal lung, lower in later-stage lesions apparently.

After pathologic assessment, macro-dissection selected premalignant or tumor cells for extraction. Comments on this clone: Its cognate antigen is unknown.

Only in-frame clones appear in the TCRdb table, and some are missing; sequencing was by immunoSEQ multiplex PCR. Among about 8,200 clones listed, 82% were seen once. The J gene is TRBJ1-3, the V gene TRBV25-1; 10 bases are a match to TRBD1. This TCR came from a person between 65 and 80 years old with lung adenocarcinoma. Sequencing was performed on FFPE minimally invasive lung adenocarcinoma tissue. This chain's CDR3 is CASSDGQGVRNTIYF. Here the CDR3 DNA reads TGTGCCAGCAGTGACGGACAGGGGGTAAGGAACACCATATATTTT.